This T cell receptor (beta chain) was recovered during a study of shared clonotypes between healthy human individuals. Study-level information: Serving as donors were a couple of women and three men, whose ages spanned 18 to 49. Whole-study findings and limits: An expected dependence of interdonor clonotype sharing on sequencing depth was noted.

The V gene end was trimmed by 8 bases and the J gene end by 6 bases; junction bases not matched to a gene: 7. The germline V gene has CDR1 MDHEN and CDR2 SYDVKM. The CDR3 extends over 14 amino acids. Measured with immunoSEQ multiplex PCR; TCRdb has only the in-frame clones, and not every one. The sample lists 700,000 or so clones, about three quarters occurring once. Concerning this clone itself: Its antigen remains unknown.

The gene calls are TRBV28 and TRBJ2-2, with 9 nucleotides matching TRBD2. The origin of this receptor is a young woman in good health. What was sequenced was memory CD4+ T cells sorted from blood. Subset specified: CD45RA-negative fraction. In DNA form, the CDR3 reads TGTGCCAGCTGTGCGGGAGGGCCATCCGGGGAGCTGTTTTTT. It is translated as CASCAGGPSGELFF.